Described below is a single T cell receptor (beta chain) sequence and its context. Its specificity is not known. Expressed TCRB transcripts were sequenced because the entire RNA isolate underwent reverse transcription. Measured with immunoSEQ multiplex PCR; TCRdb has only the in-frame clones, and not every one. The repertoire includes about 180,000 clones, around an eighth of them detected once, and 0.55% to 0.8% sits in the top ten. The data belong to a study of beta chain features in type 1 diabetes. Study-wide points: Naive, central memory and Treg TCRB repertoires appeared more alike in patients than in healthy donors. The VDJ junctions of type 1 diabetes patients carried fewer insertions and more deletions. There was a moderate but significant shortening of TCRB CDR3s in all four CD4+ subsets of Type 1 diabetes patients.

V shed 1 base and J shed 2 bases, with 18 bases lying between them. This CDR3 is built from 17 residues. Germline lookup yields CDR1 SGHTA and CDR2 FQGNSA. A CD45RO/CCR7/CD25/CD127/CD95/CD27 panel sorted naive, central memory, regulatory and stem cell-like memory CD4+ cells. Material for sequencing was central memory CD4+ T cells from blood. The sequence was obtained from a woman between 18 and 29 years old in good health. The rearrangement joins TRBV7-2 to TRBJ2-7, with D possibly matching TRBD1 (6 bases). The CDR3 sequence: CASSLVIRQDNPYEQYF. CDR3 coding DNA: TGTGCCAGCAGCTTAGTAATTCGACAGGACAATCCCTACGAGCAGTACTTC.